Listed here are 13 T cell receptor beta chains from one sample, sequenced in a study of blood T cell repertoires in COVID-19. Measured with immunoSEQ multiplex PCR; TCRdb has only the in-frame clones, and not every one. The data contain under 200,000 clones, 86% of them singletons. Input material: PBMCs or T cells enriched from blood (not recorded which). The receptors stem from a woman between 40 and 55 years old in a cohort exposed to, infected with or recovered from COVID-19 (not recorded which).

This chain's CDR3 is CASSQTGWFYEQYF. CDR3 nucleotide sequence: TGTGCCAGCAGCCAGACGGGGTGGTTCTACGAGCAGTACTTC. This chain joins TRBV27 and TRBJ2-7, with a weak D call TRBD2 (5 bases). The CDR3 is 14 amino acids. V was pared by 6 bases and J by 3 bases, with 15 bases between. Germline CDR1 MNHEY, CDR2 SMNVEV (reference sequence).

This chain connects TRBV4-1 to TRBJ2-1, with D possibly TRBD1 on 5 matching bases. V lost 7 bases to trimming and J lost 0 bases, with 10 bases between them. Germline V lookup: CDR1 MGHRA, CDR2 YSYEKL. The CDR3 length is 14 residues. The CDR3 DNA sequence: TGCGCCAGCAAGGACACCTTCTCCTACAATGAGCAGTTCTTC. Its translation: CASKDTFSYNEQFF.

The chain combines TRBV7-2 with TRBJ1-5, with D unresolved. Between the trimmed V and J ends, which lost 3 bases and 4 bases, there was a span of 16 bases. This CDR3 is built from 16 residues. The germline V gene has CDR1 SGHTA and CDR2 FQGNSA. In DNA, the CDR3 is TGTGCCAGCAGCTTGCTATATGGACGGGGTAATCAGCCCCAGCATTTT. This sequence encodes CASSLLYGRGNQPQHF.

The sample holds one count of this clone. The J gene is TRBJ1-2, the V gene TRBV7-9, with 8 bases that match TRBD1. V gave up 3 bases and J gave up 4 bases; unmatched junction bases: 1. The CDR3 consists of 13 residues. Germline V gives CDR1 SEHNR, CDR2 FQNEAQ (reference sequence). CDR3 coding DNA: TGTGCCAGCAGCTTCACAGGGGGCTATGGCTACACCTTC. This sequence encodes CASSFTGGYGYTF.

The chain recombines TRBV19 with TRBJ1-6, with D unresolved. The germline CDR1 and CDR2 sequences are LNHDA and SQIVND (reference sequence). The CDR3 is 12 residues long. Trimming removed 7 bases at V and 7 bases at J, with 8 bases between. The CDR3 DNA is TGTGCCAGTACCGCGGGGAATTCACCCCTCCACTTT. It yields the protein CASTAGNSPLHF.

This rearrangement joins TRBV29-1 to TRBJ1-1; 7 bases align to TRBD1. Germline values: CDR1 SQVTM, CDR2 ANQGSEA. The CDR3 consists of 12 residues. The trim removed 3 bases at V and 7 bases at J, leaving 5 bases unmatched. The CDR3 reads CSVDKGQREAFF. As DNA, the CDR3 is TGCAGCGTTGACAAGGGACAGCGTGAAGCTTTCTTT.

This clone has a single count. The chain combines TRBV6-4 with TRBJ1-2, with TRBD1 as a possible D gene (6 bases). CDR1 and CDR2 from the germline V gene are MRHNA and SNTAGT. V dropped 4 bases and J dropped 4 bases, with 13 bases sitting between them. CDR3 length: 14 amino acids. The CDR3 loop reads CASSATGTGYGYTF. The CDR3 DNA reads TGTGCCAGCAGTGCTACAGGGACGGGCTATGGCTACACCTTC.

CDR3 nucleotide sequence: TGTGCCAGCAGTTACTCTCGGACTAGCGGGAGGAATGAGCAGTTCTTC. Protein product: CASSYSRTSGRNEQFF. The V call is TRBV6-5, the J call TRBJ2-1; 14 bases match TRBD2. The CDR3 is 16 residues long. Unmatched junction bases numbered 2, after V lost 0 bases and J lost 7 bases. In germline, CDR1 is MNHEY, CDR2 SVGAGI.

The chain carries TRBV7-2 and TRBJ2-3; 9 bases are shared with TRBD2. The CDR3 loop spans 14 amino acids. CDR1 SGHTA and CDR2 FQGNSA come from the germline V gene. V trimming: 6 bases; J trimming: 6 bases; junction bases outside the gene matches: 7. CDR3 DNA sequence: TGTGCCAGCAGTAGGGCGGGAGGGCCGGATACGCAGTATTTT. It is translated as CASSRAGGPDTQYF.

The V and J genes are TRBV4-2 and TRBJ2-1; 9 nucleotides line up with TRBD1. V was clipped by 1 base and J by 7 bases; unmatched bases: 5. The CDR3 contains 15 residues. Germline-derived CDR1 and CDR2 are LGHNA and YNFKEQ. The CDR3 reads CASSQVGTGWNEQFF. CDR3 coding DNA: TGTGCCAGCAGCCAAGTCGGGACAGGGTGGAATGAGCAGTTCTTC.

CDR3 residues: CSGGTGAGYTF. The DNA for the CDR3 is TGCTCGGGCGGGACAGGAGCTGGCTACACCTTC. The chain carries TRBV29-1 and TRBJ1-2, with TRBD1 matching over 8 bases. The germline CDR1 and CDR2 sequences are SQVTM and ANQGSEA. The CDR3 runs 11 residues.

This clone has only one observation. V usage is TRBV24-1 and J usage is TRBJ2-1; 14 positions match TRBD2. Per the germline V gene, CDR1 is KGHDR and CDR2 is SFDVKD. With 6 bases clipped from V and 6 bases from J, the junction kept 3 bases outside the gene matches. This CDR3 is 15 amino acids long. CDR3 protein: CATSWGTSGSNEQFF. The DNA for the CDR3 is TGTGCCACCAGTTGGGGGACTAGCGGGAGCAATGAGCAGTTCTTC.

The chain couples TRBV28 to TRBJ2-1; TRBD1 is a possible D gene (5 bases). CDR1 MDHEN and CDR2 SYDVKM come from the germline V gene. The CDR3 sequence is 15 residues long. The V end lost 3 bases, the J end lost 5 bases, and 14 bases lay between the germline ends. The DNA for the CDR3 is TGTGCCAGCAGTTTTCCGCAGGGCGGCCACAATGAGCAGTTCTTC. Amino acid sequence: CASSFPQGGHNEQFF.